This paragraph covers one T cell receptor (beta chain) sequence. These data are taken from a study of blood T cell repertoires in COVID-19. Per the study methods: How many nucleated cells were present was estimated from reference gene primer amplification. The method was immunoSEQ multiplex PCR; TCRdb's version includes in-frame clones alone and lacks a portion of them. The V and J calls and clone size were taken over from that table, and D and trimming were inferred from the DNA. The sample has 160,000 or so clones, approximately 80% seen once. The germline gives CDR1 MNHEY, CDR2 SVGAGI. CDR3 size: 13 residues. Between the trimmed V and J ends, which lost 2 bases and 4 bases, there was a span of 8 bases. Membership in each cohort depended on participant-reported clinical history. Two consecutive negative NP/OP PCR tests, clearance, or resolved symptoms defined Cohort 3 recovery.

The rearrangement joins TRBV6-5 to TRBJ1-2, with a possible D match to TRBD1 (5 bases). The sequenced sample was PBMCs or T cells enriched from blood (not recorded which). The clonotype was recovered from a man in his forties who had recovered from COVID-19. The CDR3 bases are TGTGCCAGCAGTTACGCGGGGCTCTATGGCTACACCTTC. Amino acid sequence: CASSYAGLYGYTF.